Given below is one TCR beta chain in context. Its antigen remains unknown. The sample is drawn from a study of graft-versus-host responses after intestinal transplantation. CDR3 length: 11 amino acids. Germline V gene lookup returns CDR1 DFQATT and CDR2 SNEGSKA (reference sequence). Trimming took 6 bases from V and 5 from J, leaving 10 bases between them. The method was immunoSEQ multiplex PCR; TCRdb's version includes in-frame clones alone and lacks a portion of them. The sample contains 45,000 to 60,000 clones, over 90% of which appear only once. Sequencing used unstimulated CD4+ T cells sorted from spleen or lymph node cells, obtained before transplant. The sequence derives from a human donor who was the organ donor for an intestinal transplant. The rearrangement links TRBV20-1 to TRBJ2-5; D unclear. CDR3 coding DNA: TGCAGTGCCCAAGGGTGGGAGACCCAGTACTTC. Translation: CSAQGWETQYF.